The clone carrying this T cell receptor (beta chain) was picked up one time. Seattle enrolled patients during active infection and tracked them longitudinally. These data are taken from a study of blood T cell repertoires in COVID-19. The wider study: The samples span acute and convalescent COVID-19 from the United States, Italy and Spain. The analysed material was cDNA or gDNA that came from T cells, B-cell-depleted T cells, or PBMCs.

The authors' processing: Researchers report that nucleated cell counts were estimated from reference gene primer amplification. Data came from immunoSEQ multiplex PCR; TCRdb stores just in-frame clones and leaves some out. The V and J calls and clone size were taken over from that table, and D and trimming were inferred from the DNA. Here the sample spans nearly 110,000 clones, around 78% being singletons. The V and J ends lost 2 bases and 2 bases respectively, with 22 bases between them. The CDR3 consists of 18 residues. CDR1 is LNHNV and CDR2 is YYDKDF in the germline V gene (reference sequence). Input material: peripheral blood. The source is a man at least 80 years old with COVID-19, enrolled during active disease. The chain recombines TRBV15 with TRBJ2-7; D is perhaps TRBD1 (6 bases). CDR3 protein: CATSRSYSTGTQPYEQYF. The CDR3 DNA follows: TGTGCCACCAGCAGATCCTACTCTACCGGGACACAACCCTACGAGCAGTACTTC.